This TCR beta chain was identified during a study of blood T cells in healthy people across ages (dated by TCRdb to between 2014 and 2017). Concerning the study at large: In model experiments, template switching captured roughly one uniquely barcoded TCR beta cDNA molecule for every two T cells. The study measured age-related changes in TCR beta repertoire diversity using deep sequencing normalized with unique cDNA molecular identifiers. To avoid experimental bias, donors of different ages were spread randomly across the sequencing lanes. The study analyzed two additional independent replicas of 1 million unique cDNA reads from the same blood draw for two donors, one aged 18 to 30 and one aged 80 or older. The donors were divided into four age groups: young (average around 15 years), middle-aged (approximately 41), aged (around 67) and long-lived (roughly 88). The full study reports these points: Observed TCR beta diversity per million T cells fell roughly linearly with age, and a significant reduction was already apparent by age roughly 40. Compared with the aged group, more naive CD4+ T cells, fewer expanded clones and increased TCR diversity were shown by the long-lived group, suggesting age selection. Estimates of total diversity based on one million sequenced T cells were considered lower bounds and underestimates. The percentage of naive T cells measured by flow cytometry correlated strongly with observed TCR beta diversity. Because donor CMV infection status was unknown, age-related changes in expanded clonotypes were potentially confounded. Since profiling was done on bulk unsorted PBMCs, naive and antigen-experienced compartments could not be conclusively compared.

Via the germline V gene, CDR1 is SGHRS and CDR2 YFSETQ. The CDR3 runs 16 amino acids, cysteine and phenylalanine included. Only the CDR3 DNA is retained, 48 bases long and in frame from the first base. V and J are trimmed by 0 bases and 5 bases, and the gene matches miss 10 bases of the junction. The library was made by 5' RACE. The second PCR ran for about 7 to 11 cycles and used a J-beta primer mix along with a sample-barcoded 5' primer. A template-switch 5' adaptor carrying 12 random nucleotides introduced a unique molecular identifier onto each TCR beta cDNA molecule. Each sample yielded at least 2.5 million CDR3-containing paired-end reads. The Mint cDNA synthesis kit, primed by a TRBC-specific oligonucleotide, was used to synthesize first-strand cDNA from all RNA. After uracil-DNA glycosylase treatment, a first 18-cycle PCR used universal primers M1SS and BC2_uni_R on all cDNA. Turning to the authors' computational methods: For normalization, 1 million high-quality reads were randomly selected from each sample, with every read carrying a distinct molecular identifier. Instead of being binned into consensus sequences, reads with shared molecular identifiers were discarded. CDR3 identification, clonotype clustering and error correction used MiTCR with a Q25 quality threshold and the strictest error-elimination algorithm. A nonparametric unseen species model using Euler transformation provided a lower-bound estimate of total TCR beta diversity. TCRdb ran its own pipeline on the public reads, namely fastp trimming at Q25 and MiXCR clone calling, and kept in-frame beta chains. Each record represents a unique CDR3 protein, reported with the most common genes and DNA among its rows. The V and J calls reflect TCRdb's pipeline rather than the authors' work. The sample records some 1.8 million distinct CDR3 sequences, about 39% of which are singletons. 23% of the sample goes to the ten largest clones.

The approximately 39 donors, aged about 6 to 95 years, were systemically healthy Caucasian individuals from Russia. Each donor gave approximately 9.3 milliliters of peripheral blood, collected into EDTA-treated Vacutainer tubes. Ficoll-Paque density-gradient centrifugation was used to isolate PBMCs, with at least 6 million obtained per sample. Trizol reagent was used to extract total RNA from the PBMCs, yielding at least 5.5 micrograms per sample. Naive CD45RAhigh/CD27high T cell percentages were measured by flow cytometry on a PBMC aliquot from every donor. About this clonotype: The specificity of this receptor is unknown. No much larger clone exists at a distance of one base, and base qualities are not known.

This TCR was recovered from a human donor in good health. The sample taken for sequencing was blood. The chain is assembled from TRBV5-1 and TRBJ1-2; 7 bases in the middle match TRBD1. The CDR3 loop reads CASSLGDSYQGYGYTF. At the DNA level, the sequence is TGCGCCAGCAGCTTGGGGGACAGTTACCAAGGGTATGGCTACACCTTC.